There are many counts of the clone carrying this T cell receptor (beta chain). Its antigen is undetermined. This entry is derived from a study of T cells in Graves' hyperthyroidism and ophthalmopathy. For ophthalmopathy patients, the Clinical Activity Score was at least 3 and the NOSPECS grade at least 4; duration was under 3 months. PBMCs were derived from around 10 ml fresh peripheral blood. TCR beta CDR3 regions were amplified from RNA. The primer set for the first-round RT-PCR of the TCR CDR3 was HTBI. TCRdb re-analysed the multiplex PCR reads in MiXCR, keeping a single row per CDR3 protein. The sample holds approximately 520,000 distinct CDR3 sequences, roughly 25% seen once. Notes on the study in general: Ophthalmopathy was identified by the model a median about 6 months ahead of onset. Most thyroid-expanded clonotypes above 0.001 were also found in blood.

This CDR3 region has 15 residues. Germline-derived CDR1 and CDR2 are KGHDR and SFDVKD. The germline V and J ends were trimmed by 3 bases and 2 bases, with 12 bases remaining between them. The sample taken for sequencing was blood. The rearrangement uses TRBV24-1 and TRBJ2-5; the D is unclear. The clonotype comes from a young woman with Graves' ophthalmopathy. CDR3 DNA: TGTGCCACCAGTGATAATCGGCTCCCTCAAGAGACCCAGTACTTC. Translation gives CATSDNRLPQETQYF.